The clone carrying this TCR beta chain was observed once. This table comes from immunoSEQ multiplex PCR, and its TCRdb copy is limited to in-frame clones, with some not included. The data contain 360,000 or so clones, roughly 84% of them singletons. The data were taken from a study of blood T cell repertoires in COVID-19. The CDR3 covers 12 residues. V shed 4 bases and J shed 4 bases, with 7 bases lying between them. Sequenced input: PBMCs or T cells enriched from blood (not recorded which). The receptor's source is a woman in her 30s who had recovered from COVID-19. V and J are TRBV12-3 or TRBV12-4 and TRBJ1-2; D uncertain. The CDR3 DNA sequence: TGTGCCAGCAGTTCCGGGTTCTATGGCTACACCTTC. Its translation is CASSSGFYGYTF.